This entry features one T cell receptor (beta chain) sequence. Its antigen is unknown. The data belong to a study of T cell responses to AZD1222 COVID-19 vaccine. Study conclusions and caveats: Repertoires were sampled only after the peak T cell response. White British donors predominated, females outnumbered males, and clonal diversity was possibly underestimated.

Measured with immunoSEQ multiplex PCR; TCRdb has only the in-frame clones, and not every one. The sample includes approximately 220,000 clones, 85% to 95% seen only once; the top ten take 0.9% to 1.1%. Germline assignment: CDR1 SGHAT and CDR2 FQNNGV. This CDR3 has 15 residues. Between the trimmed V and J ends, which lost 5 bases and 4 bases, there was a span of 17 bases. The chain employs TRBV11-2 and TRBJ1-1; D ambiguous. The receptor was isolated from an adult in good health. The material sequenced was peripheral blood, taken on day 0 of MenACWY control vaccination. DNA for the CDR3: TGTGCCAGCAGCACCCGTCGGGTAGGTGGCACTGAAGCTTTCTTT. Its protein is CASSTRRVGGTEAFF.